This is a list of T cell receptor beta chains from one sample in a study of CD8 T cells in Susac syndrome. Using its own MiXCR run on the immunoSEQ multiplex PCR reads, TCRdb lists one record per CDR3 protein. The sample includes 150,000 to 200,000 distinct CDR3 sequences, 94% of them seen just once. Sequencing was performed on CD4+ T cells from PBMCs. The receptors were gathered from a human donor with multiple sclerosis. Each CDR3 is given with its conserved first and last residue. The D gene is left open where the match is weak. Rows give clone size only sometimes, using once, few, many, or a class for an expanded clone.

d_gene	v_gene	j_gene	abundance	CDR3nt	CDR3aa
.	TRBV7-3	TRBJ2-1	.	TGTGCCAGCAGCTCCCAGGGGAATGAGCAGTTCTTC	CASSSQGNEQFF
TRBD2	TRBV7-2	TRBJ2-2	once	TGTGCCAGCAGCATAAGACTAGCGGGAGACGGCGGGGAGCTGTTTTTT	CASSIRLAGDGGELFF
TRBD2	TRBV24-1	TRBJ2-3	.	TGTGCCAGCAAGGGACTAGCGGAGGCCGATACGCAGTATTTT	CASKGLAEADTQYF
.	TRBV6-6	TRBJ1-1	.	TGTGCCAGCAGTTACGAGTACAGATCCGCTGAAGCTTTCTTT	CASSYEYRSAEAFF
.	TRBV29-1	TRBJ1-5	.	TGCAGCGTTGAACATCCGGTTGGACAGCCCCAGCATTTT	CSVEHPVGQPQHF
.	TRBV6-5	TRBJ1-5	.	TGTGCCAGCAGTCGGACAATCAATCAGCCCCAGCATTTT	CASSRTINQPQHF
TRBD1	TRBV7-9	TRBJ2-1	.	TGTGCCAGCAGCTTAGTGGTCACAGGGGGCGGTGAGCAGTTCTTC	CASSLVVTGGGEQFF
.	TRBV12-3/TRBV12-4	TRBJ2-1	.	TGTGCCAGCAGTCTCCTACCCTCATACAATGAGCAGTTCTTC	CASSLLPSYNEQFF
TRBD1	TRBV20-1	TRBJ2-7	.	TGCAGTGCTAGAGACCGAACAGGGGGGTTCAACGAGCAGTACTTC	CSARDRTGGFNEQYF
.	TRBV12-3/TRBV12-4	TRBJ2-3	once	TGTGCCAGCAGTTTCACAGAGTCAGGGGATACGCAGTATTTT	CASSFTESGDTQYF
.	TRBV3-1	TRBJ1-1	.	TGTGCCAGCAGCCATGACACCCCGAACACTGAAGCTTTCTTT	CASSHDTPNTEAFF
TRBD2	TRBV7-3	TRBJ2-6	.	TGTGCCAGCAGCCCTGGACTAGGAAACTCTGGGGCCAACGTCCTGACTTTC	CASSPGLGNSGANVLTF
.	TRBV27	TRBJ2-6	.	TGTGCCAGCAGGGCGAGACACGCTGGGGCCAACGTCCTGACTTTC	CASRARHAGANVLTF
TRBD2	TRBV7-2	TRBJ2-2	.	TGTGCCAGCAGCTCGACTAGCGGGAGCGGGGTCGGGGAGCTGTTTTTT	CASSSTSGSGVGELFF
TRBD2	TRBV20-1	TRBJ2-6	.	TGCAGTGCTAGAAGGCTAGCGGGGTACTCTGGGGCCAACGTCCTGACTTTC	CSARRLAGYSGANVLTF
.	TRBV4-1	TRBJ2-7	.	TGCGCCAGCAGCCAACTATCCTTCTACGAGCAGTACTTC	CASSQLSFYEQYF
TRBD2	TRBV5-6	TRBJ2-3	.	TGTGCCAGCAGCTGGCGAGTAGCGGGATGGGCAGATACGCAGTATTTT	CASSWRVAGWADTQYF
.	TRBV12-3/TRBV12-4	TRBJ1-1	.	TGTGCCAGCAGCCCTGACCTCATCGTGGGGACACTTACCTGGGGGGACACTGAAGCTTTCTTT	CASSPDLIVGTLTWGDTEAFF
TRBD2	TRBV7-9	TRBJ2-6	.	TGTGCCAGCAGACGTGCTAGCGGGAGAGGTGGGGCCAACGTCCTGACTTTC	CASRRASGRGGANVLTF
.	TRBV2	TRBJ1-1	.	TGTGCCAGCAGTGGTTGGGGGAACACTGAAGCTTTCTTT	CASSGWGNTEAFF
.	TRBV29-1	TRBJ1-4	.	TGCAGCGTTGAAGATCAGGGAGATAATGAAAAACTGTTTTTT	CSVEDQGDNEKLFF
.	TRBV20-1	TRBJ1-2	.	TGCAGTGCTCTGGACAGCGCCGATGGCTACACCTTC	CSALDSADGYTF
.	TRBV30	TRBJ2-2	.	TGTGCCTGGACGAGGGCCTCAGGGCTCATAAACACCGGGGAGCTGTTTTTT	CAWTRASGLINTGELFF
.	TRBV30	TRBJ1-1	.	TGTGCCTGGCAGGTCGGGGGGGCGCTTAAGAACACTGAAGCTTTCTTT	CAWQVGGALKNTEAFF
.	TRBV6-5	TRBJ2-6	.	TGTGCCAGCAGGATCACAGGGTCTGGGGCCAACGTCCTGACTTTC	CASRITGSGANVLTF
.	TRBV27	TRBJ2-5	.	TGTGCCAGCAGTTCCACCCACAGCGGTCAAGAGACCCAGTACTTC	CASSSTHSGQETQYF
TRBD2	TRBV20-1	TRBJ2-5	.	TGCAGTGCTCCAATAGCGGGAGGGCCCCGGGAGACCCAGTACTTC	CSAPIAGGPRETQYF
TRBD2	TRBV6-5	TRBJ2-7	.	TGTGCCAGCAGTTACTCCTCGATGGCGGGAGGGTTCTACGAGCAGTACTTC	CASSYSSMAGGFYEQYF
.	TRBV3-1	TRBJ2-3	.	TGTGCCAGCGTTAAGATAGGGGGGCTAGGAGATACGCAGTATTTT	CASVKIGGLGDTQYF
.	TRBV14	TRBJ2-5	.	TGTGCCAGCAGCCAAGAGTGGACGGAGACCCAGTACTTC	CASSQEWTETQYF
TRBD1	TRBV30	TRBJ2-5	.	TGTGCCTGGAGTCCCTGGGACAGGGTCAGGGAGACCCAGTACTTC	CAWSPWDRVRETQYF
.	TRBV15	TRBJ1-1	.	TGTGCCACCAGCAGAGATCGGGGCGCTGAAGCTTTCTTT	CATSRDRGAEAFF
.	TRBV6-2/TRBV6-3	TRBJ2-5	.	TGTGCCAGCAGCCCTAGACAGAGACAAGAGACCCAGTACTTC	CASSPRQRQETQYF
.	TRBV6-2/TRBV6-3	TRBJ2-4	.	TGTGCCGGGCCCGGGATTTCCAAATGGGGGCAAAACATTCAGTACTTC	CAGPGISKWGQNIQYF
TRBD2	TRBV5-6	TRBJ2-4	.	TGTGCCAGCAGCTTCACGGGGGGCATTCAGTACTTC	CASSFTGGIQYF
.	TRBV3-1	TRBJ2-5	.	TGTGCCAGCAACCAATATTACAGCCAAGAGACCCAGTACTTC	CASNQYYSQETQYF
TRBD1	TRBV5-1	TRBJ1-5	.	TGCGCCAGCAGCTTTACAGGGGATCAGCCCCAGCATTTT	CASSFTGDQPQHF
TRBD1	TRBV24-1	TRBJ2-1	.	TGTGCCACCAGTGACAGCGACAGGGGAAGAAATAATGAGCAGTTCTTC	CATSDSDRGRNNEQFF
.	TRBV29-1	TRBJ1-5	.	TGCAGCGTTTCCCTAGGTGGCAATCAGCCCCAGCATTTT	CSVSLGGNQPQHF
TRBD2	TRBV6-1	TRBJ2-3	.	TGTGCCACCGCTAGCGGGAGAAGTTCAAAGTTGGATACGCAGTATTTT	CATASGRSSKLDTQYF
.	TRBV2	TRBJ1-1	.	TGTGCCAGCAGTTATACGCAAGGACTGAACACTGAAGCTTTCTTT	CASSYTQGLNTEAFF
.	TRBV4-3	TRBJ2-1	.	TGCGCCAGCAGCCAAGAGGCGGGCTCTTCCTCCTACAATGAGCAGTTCTTC	CASSQEAGSSSYNEQFF
.	TRBV7-8	TRBJ1-1	.	TGTGCCAGCAGCTTCCATGGGGAGAACACTGAAGCTTTCTTT	CASSFHGENTEAFF
.	TRBV20-1	TRBJ2-7	.	TGCAGTGCTAGCGGTTTAGAAGGTTTCTCCTACGAGCAGTACTTC	CSASGLEGFSYEQYF
.	TRBV30	TRBJ1-2	.	TGTGCCTGGCGGTCCCAGGGGACTGGCTACACCTTC	CAWRSQGTGYTF